The clone carrying this T cell receptor (beta chain) has just a few counts. This sample is drawn from a study of T-cell reconstitution after alpha-beta-depleted transplantation in children. A library of TCRbeta sequences, prepared with unique molecular identifiers, was generated. TCRdb ran MiXCR on the PCR reads and lists one entry per CDR3 protein. Of hundreds of thousands of distinct CDR3 sequences listed, 10% to 15% are singletons. The CDR3 is 14 amino acids. Germline CDR1 reads LGHDT; CDR2 reads YNNKEL (reference sequence). V was pared by 4 bases and J by 4 bases, with 14 bases between. The chain carries TRBV3-1 and TRBJ2-7; D remains ambiguous. The material was PBMCs, obtained before TCRalphabeta/CD19-depleted stem cell transplant. The sequence came from a girl aged 2 to 10 with congenital amegakaryocytic thrombocytopenia, due to receive a stem cell transplant. The CDR3 loop is CASSPGSTSYEQYF. In DNA form, the CDR3 reads TGTGCCAGCAGCCCCGGTTCTACTTCATACGAGCAGTACTTC.